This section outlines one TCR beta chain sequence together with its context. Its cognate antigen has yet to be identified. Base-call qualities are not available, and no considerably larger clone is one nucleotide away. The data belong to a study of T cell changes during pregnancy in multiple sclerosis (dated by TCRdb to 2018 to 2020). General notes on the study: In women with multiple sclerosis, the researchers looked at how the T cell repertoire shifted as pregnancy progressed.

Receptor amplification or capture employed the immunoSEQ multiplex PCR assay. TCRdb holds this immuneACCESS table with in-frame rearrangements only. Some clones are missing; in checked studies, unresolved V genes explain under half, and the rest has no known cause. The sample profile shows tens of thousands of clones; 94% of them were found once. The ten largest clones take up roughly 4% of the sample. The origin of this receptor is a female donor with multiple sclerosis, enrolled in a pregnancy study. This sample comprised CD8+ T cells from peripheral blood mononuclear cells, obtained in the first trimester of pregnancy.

Read as DNA, the sequence is TGTGCCAGCAGCGTAGGGGAGGTAGGGACGGGGGAGCAGTACTTC. Its translation reads: CASSVGEVGTGEQYF. Recombination joined TRBV9 with TRBJ2-7; the D region possibly corresponds to TRBD2 (6 bases align). From a lookup of the germline V gene, CDR1 and CDR2 are SGDLS and YYNGEE. Deletion took 0 bases off V and 7 bases off J, with a span of 17 bases between the germline ends. The CDR3 runs 15 amino acids, cysteine and phenylalanine included. The CDR3 DNA has 45 bases and is translated from base 1.